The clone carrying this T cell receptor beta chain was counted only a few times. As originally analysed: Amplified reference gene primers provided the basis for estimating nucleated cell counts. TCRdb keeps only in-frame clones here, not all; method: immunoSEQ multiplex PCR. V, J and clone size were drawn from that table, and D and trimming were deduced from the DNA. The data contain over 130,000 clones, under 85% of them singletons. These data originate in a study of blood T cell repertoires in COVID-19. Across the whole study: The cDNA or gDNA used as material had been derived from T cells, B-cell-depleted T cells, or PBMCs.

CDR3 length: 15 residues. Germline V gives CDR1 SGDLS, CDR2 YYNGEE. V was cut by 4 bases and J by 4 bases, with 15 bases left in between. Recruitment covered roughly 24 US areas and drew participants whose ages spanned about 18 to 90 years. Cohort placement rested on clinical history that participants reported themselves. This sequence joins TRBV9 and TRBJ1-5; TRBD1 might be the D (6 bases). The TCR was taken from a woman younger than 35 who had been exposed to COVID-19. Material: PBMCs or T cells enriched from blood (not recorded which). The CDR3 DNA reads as TGTGCCAGCAGCCCCGAGGGGGTCAGGAATCAGCCCCAGCATTTT. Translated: CASSPEGVRNQPQHF.